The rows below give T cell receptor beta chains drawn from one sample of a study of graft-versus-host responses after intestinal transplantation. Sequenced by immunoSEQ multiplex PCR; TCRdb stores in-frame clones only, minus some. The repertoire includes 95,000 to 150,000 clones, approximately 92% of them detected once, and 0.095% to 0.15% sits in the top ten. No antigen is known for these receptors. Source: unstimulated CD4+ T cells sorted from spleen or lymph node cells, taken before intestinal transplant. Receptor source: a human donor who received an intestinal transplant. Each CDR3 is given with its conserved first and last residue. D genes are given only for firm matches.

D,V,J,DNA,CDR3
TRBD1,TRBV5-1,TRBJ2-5,TGCGCCAGCAGCTTAAATGAGGGACAGGGGCCGAACTTC,CASSLNEGQGPNF
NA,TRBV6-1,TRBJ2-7,TGTGCCAGCAGTCCCAGACCGGGACTGTACTACGAGCAGTACTTC,CASSPRPGLYYEQYF
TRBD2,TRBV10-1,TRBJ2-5,TGCGCCAGCAGCTTAGCGGGAGGGGAGACCCAGTACTTC,CASSLAGGETQYF
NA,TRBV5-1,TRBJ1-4,TGCGCCAGCAGCTTCGGGACAAGGAATGAAAAACTGTTTTTT,CASSFGTRNEKLFF
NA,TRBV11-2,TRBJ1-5,TGTGCCAGCAGCTTAGGGTTAGGGCCGGACAATCAGCCCCAGCATTTT,CASSLGLGPDNQPQHF
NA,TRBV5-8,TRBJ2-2,TGTGCCAGCAGGTGGGCCACAGGGGAGCTGTTTTTT,CASRWATGELFF
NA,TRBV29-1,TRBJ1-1,TGCAGCGTTTCGGACAGCTACACTGAAGCTTTCTTT,CSVSDSYTEAFF
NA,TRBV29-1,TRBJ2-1,TGCAGCGTTGAGTCCCAACCGAACAATGAGCAGTTCTTC,CSVESQPNNEQFF
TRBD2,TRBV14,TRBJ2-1,TGTGCCAGCAGCCAAGTGGGGGGGAGAGGGCATGAGCAGTTCTTC,CASSQVGGRGHEQFF
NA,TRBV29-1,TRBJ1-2,TGCAGCGTCTTCCTGGGGTCGGGTTCAAGTGGCTACACCTTC,CSVFLGSGSSGYTF
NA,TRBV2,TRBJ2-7,TGTGCCAGCAGTCTTTTCTACGAGCAGTACTTC,CASSLFYEQYF
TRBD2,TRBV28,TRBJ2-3,TGTGCCAGCAGTTATCTAGCGGGCAACACAGATACGCAGTATTTT,CASSYLAGNTDTQYF
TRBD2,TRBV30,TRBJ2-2,TGTGCCTGGACGGGGGGCACCGGGGAGCTGTTTTTT,CAWTGGTGELFF
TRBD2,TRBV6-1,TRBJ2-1,TGTGCCAGCCGATTAGCGGGAGAGATCCATGAGCAGTTCTTC,CASRLAGEIHEQFF